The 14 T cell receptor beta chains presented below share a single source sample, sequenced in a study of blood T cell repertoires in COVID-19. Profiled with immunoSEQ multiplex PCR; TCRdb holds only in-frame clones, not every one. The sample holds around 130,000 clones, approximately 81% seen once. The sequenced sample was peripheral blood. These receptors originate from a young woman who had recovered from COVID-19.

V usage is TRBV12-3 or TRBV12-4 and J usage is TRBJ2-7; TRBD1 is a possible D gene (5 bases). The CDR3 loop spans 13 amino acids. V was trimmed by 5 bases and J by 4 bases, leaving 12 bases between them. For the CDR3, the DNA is TGTGCCAGCAGTCCAGCAGACAGTTACGAGCAGTACTTC. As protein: CASSPADSYEQYF.

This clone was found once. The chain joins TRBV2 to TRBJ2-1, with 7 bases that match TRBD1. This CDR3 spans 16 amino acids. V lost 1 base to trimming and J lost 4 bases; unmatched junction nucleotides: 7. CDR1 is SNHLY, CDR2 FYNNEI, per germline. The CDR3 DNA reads TGTGCCAGCAGTGAAGGGTGGGCAGGGGGATACAATGAGCAGTTCTTC. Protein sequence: CASSEGWAGGYNEQFF. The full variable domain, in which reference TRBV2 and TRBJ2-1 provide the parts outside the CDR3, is EPEVTQTPSHQVTQMGQEVILRCVPISNHLYFYWYRQILGQKVEFLVSFYNNEISEKSEIFDDQFSVERPDGSNFTLKIRSTKLEDSAMYFCASSEGWAGGYNEQFFGPGTRLTVL.

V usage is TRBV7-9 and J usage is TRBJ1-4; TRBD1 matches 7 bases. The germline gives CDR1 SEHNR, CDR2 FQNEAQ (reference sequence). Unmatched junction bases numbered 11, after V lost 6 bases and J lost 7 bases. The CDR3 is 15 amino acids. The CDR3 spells CASRRGTARGEKLFF. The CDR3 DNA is TGTGCCAGCAGAAGGGGGACAGCCAGGGGTGAAAAACTGTTTTTT.

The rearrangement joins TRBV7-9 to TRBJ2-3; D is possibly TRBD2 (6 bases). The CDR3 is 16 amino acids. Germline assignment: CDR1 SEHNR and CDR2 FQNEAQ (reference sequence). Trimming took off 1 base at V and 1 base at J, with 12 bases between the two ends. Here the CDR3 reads CASSLELAARTDTQYF. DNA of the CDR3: TGTGCCAGCAGCTTAGAATTAGCGGCTCGCACAGATACGCAGTATTTT.

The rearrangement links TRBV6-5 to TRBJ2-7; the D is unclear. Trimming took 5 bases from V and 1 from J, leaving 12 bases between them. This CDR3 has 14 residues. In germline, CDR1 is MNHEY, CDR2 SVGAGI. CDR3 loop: CASSLRHSSYEQYF. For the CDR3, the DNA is TGTGCCAGCAGTCTTCGCCACAGTTCCTACGAGCAGTACTTC.

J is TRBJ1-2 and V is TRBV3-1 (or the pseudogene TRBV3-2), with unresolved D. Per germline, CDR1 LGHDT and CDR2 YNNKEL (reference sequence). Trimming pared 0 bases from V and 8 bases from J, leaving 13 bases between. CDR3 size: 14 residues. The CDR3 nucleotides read TGTGCCAGCAGCCAAGATATTGGGGAGTACGGCTACACCTTC. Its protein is CASSQDIGEYGYTF.

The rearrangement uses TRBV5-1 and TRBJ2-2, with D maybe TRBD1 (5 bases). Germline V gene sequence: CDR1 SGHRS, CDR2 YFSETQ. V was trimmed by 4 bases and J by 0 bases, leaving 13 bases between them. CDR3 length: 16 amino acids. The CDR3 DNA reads TGCGCCAGCAGCCCAGGGTATCCGTCGAACACCGGGGAGCTGTTTTTT. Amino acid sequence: CASSPGYPSNTGELFF.

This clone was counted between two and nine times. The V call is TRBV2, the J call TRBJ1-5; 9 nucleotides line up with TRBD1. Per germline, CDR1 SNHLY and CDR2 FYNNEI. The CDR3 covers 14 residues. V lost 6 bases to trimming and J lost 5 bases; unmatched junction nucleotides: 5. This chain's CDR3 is CASSPDRGDQPQHF. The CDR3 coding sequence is TGTGCCAGCAGCCCAGACAGGGGGGATCAGCCCCAGCATTTT.

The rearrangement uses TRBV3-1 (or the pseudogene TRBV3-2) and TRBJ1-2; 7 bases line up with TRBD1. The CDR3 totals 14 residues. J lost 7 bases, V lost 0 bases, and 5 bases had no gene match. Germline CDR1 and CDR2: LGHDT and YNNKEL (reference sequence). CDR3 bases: TGTGCCAGCAGCCAAGAGGGACAGTTGAGTGGCTACACCTTC. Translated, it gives CASSQEGQLSGYTF.

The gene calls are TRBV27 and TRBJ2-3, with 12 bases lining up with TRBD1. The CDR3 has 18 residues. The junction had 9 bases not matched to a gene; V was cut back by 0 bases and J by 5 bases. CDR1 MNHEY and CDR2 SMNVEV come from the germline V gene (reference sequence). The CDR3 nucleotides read TGTGCCAGCAGTTTATCGGTCAGGGACAGGGGGCGCGGAGATACGCAGTATTTT. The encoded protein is CASSLSVRDRGRGDTQYF.

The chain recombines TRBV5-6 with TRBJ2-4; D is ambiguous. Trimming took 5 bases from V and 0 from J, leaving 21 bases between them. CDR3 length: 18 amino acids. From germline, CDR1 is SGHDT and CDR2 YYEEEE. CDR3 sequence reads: CASSSGPADRLAKNIQYF. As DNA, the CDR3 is TGTGCCAGCAGTTCCGGTCCGGCAGACCGACTAGCCAAAAACATTCAGTACTTC.

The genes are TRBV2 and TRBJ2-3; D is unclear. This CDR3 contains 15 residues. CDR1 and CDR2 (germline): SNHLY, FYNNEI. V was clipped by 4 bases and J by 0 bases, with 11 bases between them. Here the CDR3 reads CASSAELPSTDTQYF. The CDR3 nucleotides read TGTGCCAGCAGTGCTGAACTGCCCAGCACAGATACGCAGTATTTT. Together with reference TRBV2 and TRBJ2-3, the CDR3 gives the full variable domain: EPEVTQTPSHQVTQMGQEVILRCVPISNHLYFYWYRQILGQKVEFLVSFYNNEISEKSEIFDDQFSVERPDGSNFTLKIRSTKLEDSAMYFCASSAELPSTDTQYFGPGTRLTVL.

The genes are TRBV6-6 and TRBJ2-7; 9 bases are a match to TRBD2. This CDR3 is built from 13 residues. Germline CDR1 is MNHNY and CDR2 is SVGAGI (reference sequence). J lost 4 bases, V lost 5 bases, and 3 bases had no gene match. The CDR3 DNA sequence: TGTGCCAGCAGTCTAGCGGGATCATACGAGCAGTACTTC. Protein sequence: CASSLAGSYEQYF.

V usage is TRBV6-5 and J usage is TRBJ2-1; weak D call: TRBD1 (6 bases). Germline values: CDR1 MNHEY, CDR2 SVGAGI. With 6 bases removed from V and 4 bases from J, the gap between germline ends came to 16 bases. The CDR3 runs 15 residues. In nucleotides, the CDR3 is TGTGCCAGCAGGACGGACAGAGGCAGATACAATGAGCAGTTCTTC. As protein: CASRTDRGRYNEQFF.